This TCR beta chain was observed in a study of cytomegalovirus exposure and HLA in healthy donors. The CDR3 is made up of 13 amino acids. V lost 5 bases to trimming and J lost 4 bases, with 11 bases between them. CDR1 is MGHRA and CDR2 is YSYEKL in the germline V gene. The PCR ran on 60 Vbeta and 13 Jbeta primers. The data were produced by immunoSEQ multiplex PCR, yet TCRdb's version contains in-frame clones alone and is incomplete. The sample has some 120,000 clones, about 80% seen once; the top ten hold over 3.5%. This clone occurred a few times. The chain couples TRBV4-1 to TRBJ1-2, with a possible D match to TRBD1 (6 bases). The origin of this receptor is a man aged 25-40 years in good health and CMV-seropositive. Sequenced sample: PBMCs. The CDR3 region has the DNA TGCGCCAGCAGCGCTCAGGACAGCTATGGCTACACCTTC. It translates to CASSAQDSYGYTF.